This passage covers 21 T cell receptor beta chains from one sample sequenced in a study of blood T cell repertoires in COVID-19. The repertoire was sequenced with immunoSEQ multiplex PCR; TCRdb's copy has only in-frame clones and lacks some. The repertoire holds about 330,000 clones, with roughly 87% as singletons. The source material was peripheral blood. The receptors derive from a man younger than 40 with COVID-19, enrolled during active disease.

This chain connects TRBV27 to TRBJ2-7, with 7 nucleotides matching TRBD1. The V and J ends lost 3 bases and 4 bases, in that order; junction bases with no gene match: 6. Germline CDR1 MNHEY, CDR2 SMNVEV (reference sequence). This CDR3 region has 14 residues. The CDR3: CASSFGTAVYEQYF. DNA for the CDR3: TGTGCCAGCAGTTTCGGGACAGCTGTGTACGAGCAGTACTTC.

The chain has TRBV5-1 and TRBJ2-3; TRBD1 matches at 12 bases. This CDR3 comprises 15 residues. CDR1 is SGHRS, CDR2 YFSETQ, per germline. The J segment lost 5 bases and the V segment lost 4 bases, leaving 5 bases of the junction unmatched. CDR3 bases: TGCGCCAGCAGCCTGGGACAGGGGGCAGTAGATACGCAGTATTTT. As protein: CASSLGQGAVDTQYF.

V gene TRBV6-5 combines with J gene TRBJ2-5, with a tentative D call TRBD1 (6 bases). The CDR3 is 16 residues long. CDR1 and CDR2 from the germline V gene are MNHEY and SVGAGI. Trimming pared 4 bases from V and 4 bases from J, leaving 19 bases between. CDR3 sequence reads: CASSFSGTIKGETQYF. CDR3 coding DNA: TGTGCCAGCAGTTTCTCCGGGACAATCAAAGGAGAGACCCAGTACTTC.

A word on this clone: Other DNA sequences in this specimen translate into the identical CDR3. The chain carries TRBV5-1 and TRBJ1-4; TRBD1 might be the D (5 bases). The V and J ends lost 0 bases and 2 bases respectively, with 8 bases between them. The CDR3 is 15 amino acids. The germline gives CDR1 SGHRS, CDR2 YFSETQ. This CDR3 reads CASSLGGSTNEKLFF. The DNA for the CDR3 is TGCGCCAGCAGCTTGGGGGGCTCGACTAATGAAAAACTGTTTTTT.

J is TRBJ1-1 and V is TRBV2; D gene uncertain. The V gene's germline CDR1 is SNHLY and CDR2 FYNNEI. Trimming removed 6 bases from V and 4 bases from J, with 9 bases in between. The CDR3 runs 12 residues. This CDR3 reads CASRYGITEAFF. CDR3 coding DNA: TGTGCCAGCAGGTACGGTATCACTGAAGCTTTCTTT.

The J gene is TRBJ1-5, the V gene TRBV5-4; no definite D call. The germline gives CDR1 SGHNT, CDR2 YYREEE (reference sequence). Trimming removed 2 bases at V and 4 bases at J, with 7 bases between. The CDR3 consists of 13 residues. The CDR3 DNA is TGTGCCAGCAGCTTCGGGGTTAATCAGCCCCAGCATTTT. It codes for CASSFGVNQPQHF.

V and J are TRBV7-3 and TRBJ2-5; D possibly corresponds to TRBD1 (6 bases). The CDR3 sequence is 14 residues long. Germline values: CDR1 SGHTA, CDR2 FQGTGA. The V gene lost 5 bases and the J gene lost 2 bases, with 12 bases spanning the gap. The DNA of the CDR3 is TGTGCCAGCAGCCTGACAGGATTTCAAGAGACCCAGTACTTC. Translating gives CASSLTGFQETQYF.

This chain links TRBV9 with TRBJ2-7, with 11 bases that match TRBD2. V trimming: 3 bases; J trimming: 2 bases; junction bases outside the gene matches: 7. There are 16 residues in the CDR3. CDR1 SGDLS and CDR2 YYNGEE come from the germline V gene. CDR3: CASSASGTSGAYEQYF. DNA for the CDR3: TGTGCCAGCAGCGCTTCGGGGACTAGCGGAGCCTACGAGCAGTACTTC.

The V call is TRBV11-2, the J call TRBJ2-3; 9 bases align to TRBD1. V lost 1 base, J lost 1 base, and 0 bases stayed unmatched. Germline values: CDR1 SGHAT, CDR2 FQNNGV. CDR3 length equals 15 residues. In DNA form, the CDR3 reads TGTGCCAGCAGCTTAGGGACAGGGGGCACAGATACGCAGTATTTT. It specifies CASSLGTGGTDTQYF.

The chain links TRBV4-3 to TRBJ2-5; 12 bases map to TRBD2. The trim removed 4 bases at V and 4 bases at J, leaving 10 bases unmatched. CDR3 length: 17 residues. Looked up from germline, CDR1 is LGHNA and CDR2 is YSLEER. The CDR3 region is CASSLASGRAGGETQYF. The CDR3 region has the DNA TGCGCCAGCAGCCTAGCTAGCGGGAGGGCCGGAGGAGAGACCCAGTACTTC.

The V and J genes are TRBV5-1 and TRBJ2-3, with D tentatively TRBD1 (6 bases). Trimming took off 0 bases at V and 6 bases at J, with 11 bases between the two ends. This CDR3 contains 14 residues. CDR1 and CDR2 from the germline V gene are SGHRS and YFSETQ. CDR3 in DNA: TGCGCCAGCAGCTTGGGGGGGCCAGGGGATACGCAGTATTTT. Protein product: CASSLGGPGDTQYF.

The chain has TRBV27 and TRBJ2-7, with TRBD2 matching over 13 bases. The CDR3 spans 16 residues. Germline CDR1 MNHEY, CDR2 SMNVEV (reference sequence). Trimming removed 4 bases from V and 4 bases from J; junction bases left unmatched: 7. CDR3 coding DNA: TGTGCCAGCAGTTCTCCTCGGACTAGCGGGAGTTACGAGCAGTACTTC. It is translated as CASSSPRTSGSYEQYF.

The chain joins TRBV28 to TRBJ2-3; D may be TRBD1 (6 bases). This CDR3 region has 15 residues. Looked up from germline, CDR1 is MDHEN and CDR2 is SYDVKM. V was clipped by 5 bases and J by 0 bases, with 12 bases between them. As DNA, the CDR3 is TGTGCCAGCAGTGCCTGGACAGCTAGCACAGATACGCAGTATTTT. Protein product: CASSAWTASTDTQYF.

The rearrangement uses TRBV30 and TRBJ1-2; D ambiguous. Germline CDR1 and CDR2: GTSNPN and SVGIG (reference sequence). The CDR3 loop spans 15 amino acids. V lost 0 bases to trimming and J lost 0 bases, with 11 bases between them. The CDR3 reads CAWSVGGKTNYGYTF. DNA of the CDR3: TGTGCCTGGAGTGTGGGAGGAAAGACTAACTATGGCTACACCTTC.

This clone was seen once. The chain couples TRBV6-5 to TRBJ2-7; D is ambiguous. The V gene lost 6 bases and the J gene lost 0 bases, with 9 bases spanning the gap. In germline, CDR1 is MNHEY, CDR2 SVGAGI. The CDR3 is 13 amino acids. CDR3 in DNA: TGTGCCAGCAGACAAGTCAGCTCCTACGAGCAGTACTTC. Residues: CASRQVSSYEQYF.

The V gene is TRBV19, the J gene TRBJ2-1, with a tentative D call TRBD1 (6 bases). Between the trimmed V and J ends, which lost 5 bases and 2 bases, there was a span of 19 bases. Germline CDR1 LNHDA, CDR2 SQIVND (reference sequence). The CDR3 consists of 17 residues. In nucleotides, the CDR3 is TGTGCCAGTAGTGTCCACCCGACAAGGGGGACCTACAATGAGCAGTTCTTC. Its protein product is CASSVHPTRGTYNEQFF.

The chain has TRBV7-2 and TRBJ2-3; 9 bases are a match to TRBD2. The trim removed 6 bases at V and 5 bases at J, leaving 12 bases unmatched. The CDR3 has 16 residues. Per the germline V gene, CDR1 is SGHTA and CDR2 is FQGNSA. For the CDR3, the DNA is TGTGCCAGCAGAGGTAGCGGCGGGGGGGCTGGAGATACGCAGTATTTT. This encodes CASRGSGGGAGDTQYF.

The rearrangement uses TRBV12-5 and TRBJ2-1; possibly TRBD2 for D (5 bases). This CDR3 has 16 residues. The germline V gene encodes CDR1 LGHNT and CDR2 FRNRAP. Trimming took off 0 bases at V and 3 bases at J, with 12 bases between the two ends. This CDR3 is CASGLVRGLLYNEQFF. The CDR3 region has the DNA TGTGCTAGTGGTTTGGTTAGAGGGCTGCTCTACAATGAGCAGTTCTTC.

The CDR3 nucleotides read TGTGCCAGCAGCGGGAGACCGACAGCAACACAAAACTATGGCTACACCTTC. Translating it yields CASSGRPTATQNYGYTF. The chain carries TRBV9 and TRBJ1-2; tentatively, D is TRBD1 (5 bases). The CDR3 length is 17 residues. CDR1 and CDR2 (germline): SGDLS, YYNGEE. V was pared by 3 bases and J by 2 bases, with 20 bases between.

In DNA form, the CDR3 reads TGTGCCATCAGCGAGGGACTCCTTGGCACAGATACGCAGTATTTT. Translated, it gives CAISEGLLGTDTQYF. V usage is TRBV10-3 and J usage is TRBJ2-3; D is perhaps TRBD2 (6 bases). In germline, CDR1 is ENHRY, CDR2 SYGVKD. V was cut by 6 bases and J by 1 base, with 14 bases left in between. The CDR3 has 15 amino acids.

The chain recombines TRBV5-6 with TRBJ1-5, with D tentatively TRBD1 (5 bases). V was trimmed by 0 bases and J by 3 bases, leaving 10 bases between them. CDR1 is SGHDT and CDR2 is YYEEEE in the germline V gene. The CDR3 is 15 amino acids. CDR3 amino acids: CASSLGQKPNQPQHF. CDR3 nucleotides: TGTGCCAGCAGCTTGGGACAGAAACCCAATCAGCCCCAGCATTTT.